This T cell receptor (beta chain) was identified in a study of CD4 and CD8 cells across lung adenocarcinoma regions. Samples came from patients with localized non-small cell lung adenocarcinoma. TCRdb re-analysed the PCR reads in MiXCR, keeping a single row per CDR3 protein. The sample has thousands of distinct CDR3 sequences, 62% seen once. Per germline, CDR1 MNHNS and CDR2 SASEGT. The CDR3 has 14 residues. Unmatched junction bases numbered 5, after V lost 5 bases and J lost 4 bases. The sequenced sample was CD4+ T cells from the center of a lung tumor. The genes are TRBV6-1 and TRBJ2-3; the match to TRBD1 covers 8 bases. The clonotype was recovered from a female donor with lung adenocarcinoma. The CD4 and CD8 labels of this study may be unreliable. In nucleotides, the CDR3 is TGTGCCAGCAGTCCGGGACAGGAGGCAGATACGCAGTATTTT. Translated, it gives CASSPGQEADTQYF.